Presented here are 5 T cell receptor beta chains from one specimen sequenced in a study of monozygotic twins with cystic fibrosis. The protocol was immunoSEQ multiplex PCR, while the TCRdb copy is restricted to in-frame clones and leaves out a portion. Of almost 20,000 clones in the sample, about 90% were seen once. The sequenced material came from blood. The receptors stem from a girl aged 2 to 9 with cystic fibrosis.

The V call is TRBV14, the J call TRBJ2-1, with 10 bases lining up with TRBD2. Germline loops: CDR1 SGHDN, CDR2 FVKESK. The CDR3 has 15 amino acids. The V gene end was trimmed by 6 bases and the J gene end by 5 bases; junction bases not matched to a gene: 7. In DNA form, the CDR3 reads TGTGCCAGCAGGGATAGCGGGAGGCTCAACAATGAGCAGTTCTTC. It yields the protein CASRDSGRLNNEQFF.

J is TRBJ2-7 and V is TRBV10-3; TRBD2 aligns across 12 bases. The CDR3 covers 18 residues. J was trimmed by 7 bases and V by 4 bases; bases with no gene match: 17. Germline assignment: CDR1 ENHRY and CDR2 SYGVKD. In nucleotides, the CDR3 is TGTGCCATCAGTGTATTACTAGCGGGGGGCATCGGCGCGGGTGAGCAGTACTTC. Translation gives CAISVLLAGGIGAGEQYF.

The CDR3 sequence: CASSLQESENEKLFF. CDR3 sequence (DNA): TGTGCCAGCAGTCTACAGGAATCGGAGAATGAAAAACTGTTTTTT. The rearrangement uses TRBV7-9 and TRBJ1-4; D is possibly TRBD1 (5 bases). The CDR3 sequence is 15 residues long. V lost 6 bases and J lost 5, with 16 bases in between. Looked up from germline, CDR1 is SEHNR and CDR2 is FQNEAQ (reference sequence).

The sample holds one count of this clone. The chain links TRBV20-1 to TRBJ2-1; D remains unclear. The CDR3 has 11 residues. Germline loops: CDR1 DFQATT, CDR2 SNEGSKA (reference sequence). Trimming cost V 1 base and J 10 bases, with 8 bases left between them. CDR3: CSARGDQEQFF. The DNA for the CDR3 is TGCAGTGCTAGAGGCGACCAAGAGCAGTTCTTC.

The V gene is TRBV11-3, the J gene TRBJ2-7; D remains unclear. V lost 3 bases, J lost 2 bases, and 11 bases lay in between. Looked up from germline, CDR1 is SGHNT and CDR2 is YENEEA. The CDR3 covers 14 residues. The CDR3 loop reads CASSFRAGTYEQYF. The CDR3 nucleotides read TGTGCCAGCAGCTTTCGGGCAGGAACCTACGAGCAGTACTTC. The variable domain in full, with the rest retrieved from reference TRBV11-3 and TRBJ2-7, is EAGVVQSPRYKIIEKKQPVAFWCNPISGHNTLYWYLQNLGQGPELLIRYENEEAVDDSQLPKDRFSAERLKGVDSTLKIQPAELGDSAVYLCASSFRAGTYEQYFGPGTRLTVT.